Each of the 32 T cell receptor beta chains below was sequenced from the same sample in a study of brain metastases from non-small cell lung cancer. Repertoires were generated with immunoSEQ multiplex PCR, while TCRdb's copy carries only in-frame clones and drops some. This sample has roughly 1,800 clones; around 93% occur once, and the top ten carry 4% to 5%. The sample taken for sequencing was primary lung tumor tissue. These receptors all come from a donor aged 40 or older with non-small cell lung cancer.

V usage is TRBV4-1 and J usage is TRBJ2-2; 7 bases agree with TRBD2. The V segment lost 0 bases and the J segment 2 bases; nucleotides outside the gene matches: 12. Germline CDR1 MGHRA, CDR2 YSYEKL. CDR3 length: 19 residues. The CDR3 protein is CASSQDWELRGRNTGELFF. As DNA, the CDR3 is TGCGCCAGCAGCCAAGATTGGGAATTGCGGGGGAGAAACACCGGGGAGCTGTTTTTT.

V gene TRBV19 combines with J gene TRBJ1-1; D possibly corresponds to TRBD1 (5 bases). Trimming stripped 5 bases from V and 3 bases from J, with 13 bases between. Germline CDR1 reads LNHDA; CDR2 reads SQIVND (reference sequence). The CDR3 runs to 14 residues. The CDR3 reads CASSREAGDTEAFF. CDR3 in DNA: TGTGCCAGTAGTCGTGAGGCGGGGGACACTGAAGCTTTCTTT. The variable domain in full, completed from reference TRBV19 and TRBJ1-1, reads DGGITQSPKYLFRKEGQNVTLSCEQNLNHDAMYWYRQDPGQGLRLIYYSQIVNDFQKGDIAEGYSVSREKKESFPLTVTSAQKNPTAFYLCASSREAGDTEAFFGQGTRLTVV.

The chain employs TRBV30 and TRBJ2-1; TRBD2 might be the D (7 bases). CDR3 size: 15 residues. Germline lookup yields CDR1 GTSNPN and CDR2 SVGIG (reference sequence). Trimming removed 1 base from V and 0 bases from J, with 10 bases in between. The CDR3 region is CAWSGGGGSYNEQFF. The CDR3 DNA sequence: TGTGCCTGGAGTGGAGGGGGGGGCTCCTACAATGAGCAGTTCTTC. Based on the CDR3 plus reference TRBV30 and TRBJ2-1, the full variable domain is SQTIHQWPATLVQPVGSPLSLECTVEGTSNPNLYWYRQAAGRGLQLLFYSVGIGQISSEVPQNLSASRPQDRQFILSSKKLLLSDSGFYLCAWSGGGGSYNEQFFGPGTRLTVL.

This clone occurred once. The CDR3 region is CASRDLFNSNYGYTF. CDR3 nucleotide sequence: TGCGCCAGCAGGGATCTGTTTAACTCTAACTATGGCTACACCTTC. This sequence joins TRBV5-1 and TRBJ1-2; D call uncertain. The CDR3 consists of 15 residues. Germline V gene lookup returns CDR1 SGHRS and CDR2 YFSETQ. The V end was cut by 5 bases, the J end by 0 bases, with 14 bases between.

The chain couples TRBV19 to TRBJ1-2; tentative D call: TRBD1 (5 bases). CDR1 LNHDA and CDR2 SQIVND come from the germline V gene (reference sequence). The V gene lost 0 bases and the J gene lost 3 bases, with 8 bases spanning the gap. The CDR3 contains 14 residues. CDR3 in amino acids: CASSIEEGHYGYTF. CDR3 DNA: TGTGCCAGTAGTATAGAGGAGGGACACTATGGCTACACCTTC.

This clone appeared once. The CDR3 bases are TGTGCCTGGAGTGTACTAAAGGAGACCCAGTACTTC. It encodes CAWSVLKETQYF. This chain connects TRBV30 to TRBJ2-5, with no clear D. Per the germline V gene, CDR1 is GTSNPN and CDR2 is SVGIG (reference sequence). V was cut by 0 bases and J by 5 bases, with 7 bases left in between. This CDR3 comprises 12 residues.

The chain couples TRBV3-1 (or the pseudogene TRBV3-2) to TRBJ2-3; 11 bases line up with TRBD2. Germline V gene sequence: CDR1 LGHDT, CDR2 YNNKEL (reference sequence). J was trimmed by 2 bases and V by 8 bases; bases with no gene match: 3. The CDR3 loop spans 14 amino acids. This chain's CDR3 is CASGTSGSTDTQYF. The DNA for the CDR3 is TGTGCCAGCGGGACTAGCGGTTCCACAGATACGCAGTATTTT.

DNA of the CDR3: TGTGCCACCGAACCGGGACTACCCGCATCCTACAATGAGCAGTTCTTC. This translates into CATEPGLPASYNEQFF. The V gene is TRBV10-3, the J gene TRBJ2-1; 7 bases agree with TRBD2. Germline CDR1 ENHRY, CDR2 SYGVKD. CDR3 size: 16 residues. With V trimmed by 10 bases and J by 1 base, 13 bases remained unmatched.

The chain's CDR3 is CASSLRAGSGNTIYF. The DNA of the CDR3 is TGTGCCAGCAGCTTGAGGGCTGGTTCTGGAAACACCATATATTTT. The rearrangement uses TRBV5-5 and TRBJ1-3; D is ambiguous. This CDR3 is built from 15 residues. The germline gives CDR1 SGHKS, CDR2 YYEKEE (reference sequence). V lost 1 base to trimming and J lost 1 base, with 9 bases between them. Full variable domain (rest looked up from reference TRBV5-5 and TRBJ1-3): DAGVTQSPTHLIKTRGQQVTLRCSPISGHKSVSWYQQVLGQGPQFIFQYYEKEERGRGNFPDRFSARQFPNYSSELNVNALLLGDSALYLCASSLRAGSGNTIYFGEGSWLTVV.

The chain links TRBV7-3 to TRBJ2-2; D unclear. This CDR3 is built from 15 residues. Per the germline V gene, CDR1 is SGHTA and CDR2 is FQGTGA. V was cut by 1 base and J by 0 bases, with 6 bases left in between. Here the CDR3 reads CASSLSPSNTGELFF. In nucleotides, the CDR3 is TGTGCCAGCAGCTTAAGTCCCTCGAACACCGGGGAGCTGTTTTTT.

J is TRBJ1-2 and V is TRBV30, with D perhaps matching TRBD1 (5 bases). V dropped 4 bases and J dropped 8 bases, with 14 bases sitting between them. This CDR3 is built from 12 residues. Germline V gene sequence: CDR1 GTSNPN, CDR2 SVGIG (reference sequence). The CDR3 DNA is TGTGCCTGGATGACGGAGGGGAGGGGCTACACCTTC. Translating it yields CAWMTEGRGYTF. Looking up the rest from reference TRBV30 and TRBJ1-2 gives the full variable domain: SQTIHQWPATLVQPVGSPLSLECTVEGTSNPNLYWYRQAAGRGLQLLFYSVGIGQISSEVPQNLSASRPQDRQFILSSKKLLLSDSGFYLCAWMTEGRGYTFGSGTRLTVV.

The chain couples TRBV7-9 to TRBJ2-5; TRBD2 might be the D (6 bases). Trimming removed 1 base from V and 1 base from J, with 10 bases in between. The CDR3 loop spans 15 amino acids. Per germline, CDR1 SEHNR and CDR2 FQNEAQ (reference sequence). As DNA, the CDR3 is TGTGCCAGCAGCTTAGGGGCGGGGTTCCAAGAGACCCAGTACTTC. Protein: CASSLGAGFQETQYF.

The CDR3: CASSQKFRVAGGTDTQYF. The CDR3 DNA follows: TGTGCCAGCAGCCAAAAATTCCGGGTAGCCGGGGGCACAGATACGCAGTATTTT. The gene calls are TRBV3-1 (or the pseudogene TRBV3-2) and TRBJ2-3; tentative D call: TRBD2 (5 bases). Germline V CDR1 and CDR2: LGHDT, YNNKEL (reference sequence). Trimming pared 2 bases from V and 1 base from J, leaving 19 bases between. This CDR3 has 18 residues.

This clone turned up a few times. Different DNA sequences within this sample yield the same CDR3. The genes are TRBV5-1 and TRBJ2-1, with TRBD1 identical over 9 bases. The V segment lost 4 bases and the J segment 7 bases; nucleotides outside the gene matches: 9. The CDR3 is 15 amino acids. Per the germline V gene, CDR1 is SGHRS and CDR2 is YFSETQ. This CDR3 is CASSMLGDRVNEQFF. The CDR3 DNA reads as TGCGCCAGCAGCATGTTGGGGGACAGGGTTAATGAGCAGTTCTTC.

The gene calls are TRBV27 and TRBJ1-1; D perhaps matches TRBD1 (6 bases). This CDR3 contains 14 residues. CDR1 is MNHEY and CDR2 is SMNVEV in the germline V gene (reference sequence). Trimming stripped 1 base from V and 4 bases from J, with 10 bases between. The CDR3 nucleotides read TGTGCCAGCAGTTTATTAAGGGGGAGCACTGAAGCTTTCTTT. This codes for CASSLLRGSTEAFF.

CDR3 protein: CSVRGLGQINEKLFF. CDR3 in DNA: TGCAGCGTAAGGGGGCTGGGACAGATTAATGAAAAACTGTTTTTT. The chain combines TRBV29-1 with TRBJ1-4; TRBD1 agrees at 7 bases. The CDR3 sequence is 15 residues long. The J segment lost 4 bases and the V segment lost 6 bases, leaving 11 bases of the junction unmatched. Germline CDR1 reads SQVTM; CDR2 reads ANQGSEA. Full variable domain (rest looked up from reference TRBV29-1 and TRBJ1-4): SAVISQKPSRDICQRGTSLTIQCQVDSQVTMMFWYRQQPGQSLTLIATANQGSEATYESGFVIDKFPISRPNLTFSTLTVSNMSPEDSSIYLCSVRGLGQINEKLFFGSGTQLSVL.

The chain has TRBV6-5 and TRBJ1-2; D perhaps matches TRBD1 (6 bases). V was trimmed by 11 bases and J by 8 bases, leaving 18 bases between them. The CDR3 extends over 12 amino acids. The germline V gene encodes CDR1 MNHEY and CDR2 SVGAGI. In nucleotides, the CDR3 is TGTGCCTCTAGGGTCACAGGGTTGGGCTACACCTTC. It is translated as CASRVTGLGYTF.

The chain links TRBV29-1 to TRBJ2-2; D ambiguous. Germline CDR1 SQVTM, CDR2 ANQGSEA. The CDR3 runs to 11 residues. V lost 4 bases, J lost 7 bases, and 7 bases lay in between. The CDR3 sequence: CSVGQGGELFF. The CDR3 region has the DNA TGCAGCGTTGGTCAAGGCGGGGAGCTGTTTTTT.

This chain connects TRBV6-1 to TRBJ2-3, with 8 bases identical to TRBD2. Germline CDR1 and CDR2: MNHNS and SASEGT. With 1 base clipped from V and 6 bases from J, the junction kept 9 bases outside the gene matches. The CDR3 has 16 amino acids. CDR3 loop: CASSEVRGGNRDTQYF. CDR3 coding DNA: TGTGCCAGCAGTGAAGTCCGGGGGGGCAATCGGGATACGCAGTATTTT.

The rearrangement joins TRBV10-3 to TRBJ1-1; 10 bases match TRBD1. The CDR3 consists of 15 residues. The germline gives CDR1 ENHRY, CDR2 SYGVKD. Unmatched junction bases numbered 8, after V lost 6 bases and J lost 4 bases. This CDR3 reads CAISPAGTGATEAFF. The DNA for the CDR3 is TGTGCCATCAGCCCCGCTGGGACAGGGGCCACTGAAGCTTTCTTT.

The chain links TRBV6-5 to TRBJ1-1; unclear D gene. CDR1 MNHEY and CDR2 SVGAGI come from the germline V gene. V was shortened by 8 bases and J by 1 base, with 14 bases between the two germline ends. The CDR3 is 14 residues long. The CDR3 DNA sequence: TGTGCCAGCGGAGTGGAGGTCGGGAACACTGAAGCTTTCTTT. Protein product: CASGVEVGNTEAFF.

The chain links TRBV3-1 (or the pseudogene TRBV3-2) to TRBJ2-3; tentatively, D is TRBD2 (6 bases). The CDR3 extends over 15 amino acids. Germline V gene lookup returns CDR1 LGHDT and CDR2 YNNKEL (reference sequence). Trimming pared 4 bases from V and 0 bases from J, leaving 11 bases between. This chain's CDR3 is CASSPTGTSTDTQYF. The CDR3 DNA is TGTGCCAGCAGCCCTACGGGGACTAGCACAGATACGCAGTATTTT.

The chain carries TRBV10-2 and TRBJ2-1; TRBD2 might be the D (6 bases). The length of the CDR3 is 16 residues. Per the germline V gene, CDR1 is WSHSY and CDR2 is SAAADI. The germline V and J ends were trimmed by 8 bases and 4 bases, with 21 bases remaining between them. The CDR3: CASQRATYKLYNEQFF. In nucleotides, the CDR3 is TGCGCCAGCCAGCGGGCTACCTACAAACTTTACAATGAGCAGTTCTTC.

The chain couples TRBV2 to TRBJ1-5; D is ambiguous. V was cut by 11 bases and J by 3 bases, with 14 bases left in between. The CDR3 is 13 residues long. The germline V gene encodes CDR1 SNHLY and CDR2 FYNNEI. The CDR3 nucleotides are TGTGCCGCCTCTGGTGGAATCAATCAGCCCCAGCATTTT. Residues: CAASGGINQPQHF.

As for this clone: The junction does not match germline at one end; this may be a read error. This rearrangement joins TRBV2 to TRBJ1-5; D gene ambiguous. The CDR3 sequence is 12 residues long. Germline V gene sequence: CDR1 SNHLY, CDR2 FYNNEI. DNA of the CDR3: TGTGCCAGCAGAGAAGCGTTTCAGCCCCAGCATTTT. Amino acid sequence: CASREAFQPQHF.

The rearrangement links TRBV3-1 (or the pseudogene TRBV3-2) to TRBJ2-5; tentative D call: TRBD1 (5 bases). CDR1 and CDR2 (germline): LGHDT, YNNKEL (reference sequence). This CDR3 has 15 residues. The ends were cut back, 4 bases at V and 1 base at J, with 13 bases in the middle. In DNA form, the CDR3 reads TGTGCCAGCAGCCTGTGGACCAGGGCCCAAGAGACCCAGTACTTC. This codes for CASSLWTRAQETQYF.

V is TRBV7-9 and J is TRBJ2-7; 10 bases line up with TRBD1. The CDR3 loop spans 15 amino acids. Germline trimming cut 4 bases from V and 4 bases from J; bases unmatched to any gene: 7. The germline gives CDR1 SEHNR, CDR2 FQNEAQ (reference sequence). The CDR3 sequence: CASSWTGGNPYEQYF. CDR3 bases: TGTGCCAGCAGCTGGACAGGGGGAAACCCTTACGAGCAGTACTTC.

The rearrangement uses TRBV19 and TRBJ2-1, with 8 bases that match TRBD2. Germline V lookup: CDR1 LNHDA, CDR2 SQIVND (reference sequence). The CDR3 spans 15 residues. V gave up 5 bases and J gave up 11 bases; unmatched junction bases: 14. CDR3: CASSDVGGGRGKQFF. Written as DNA, the CDR3 is TGTGCCAGTAGTGATGTCGGGGGGGGCCGGGGAAAGCAGTTCTTC.

The chain combines TRBV7-9 with TRBJ2-5; the D gene could be TRBD1 or TRBD2 (5 bases each). Trimming cost V 1 base and J 5 bases, with 17 bases left between them. CDR1 is SEHNR and CDR2 is FQNEAQ in the germline V gene (reference sequence). The CDR3 totals 16 residues. CDR3 region: CASSLGLGDPGETQYF. CDR3 in DNA: TGTGCCAGCAGCTTAGGACTGGGGGACCCGGGGGAGACCCAGTACTTC. Full variable domain (rest looked up from reference TRBV7-9 and TRBJ2-5): DTGVSQNPRHKITKRGQNVTFRCDPISEHNRLYWYRQTLGQGPEFLTYFQNEAQLEKSRLLSDRFSAERPKGSFSTLEIQRTEQGDSAMYLCASSLGLGDPGETQYFGPGTRLLVL.

V is TRBV24-1 and J is TRBJ2-3; the match to TRBD2 covers 10 bases. CDR1 is KGHDR, CDR2 SFDVKD, per germline. The J segment lost 2 bases and the V segment lost 4 bases, leaving 2 bases of the junction unmatched. The CDR3 is 15 amino acids. The CDR3 region has the DNA TGTGCCACCAGTGAGACTAGCGGGCTCACAGATACGCAGTATTTT. Protein: CATSETSGLTDTQYF.

The chain couples TRBV2 to TRBJ1-3; D gene unclear. CDR3 length equals 14 residues. Looked up from germline, CDR1 is SNHLY and CDR2 is FYNNEI. The V end lost 4 bases, the J end lost 0 bases, and 7 bases lay between the germline ends. For the CDR3, the DNA is TGTGCCAGCAGTGTGCACGCCTCTGGAAACACCATATATTTT. It translates to CASSVHASGNTIYF.

The chain carries TRBV30 and TRBJ2-1; unclear D gene. V lost 5 bases and J 6 bases, leaving 8 bases between the germline ends. Germline V gives CDR1 GTSNPN, CDR2 SVGIG (reference sequence). This CDR3 has 11 residues. DNA for the CDR3: TGTGCCTGGGATCGTGGCAATGAGCAGTTCTTC. The encoded protein is CAWDRGNEQFF.